The 32 T cell receptor beta chains in this list originate from one sample, sequenced in a study of shared clonotypes between healthy human individuals. Sequenced by immunoSEQ multiplex PCR; TCRdb stores in-frame clones only, minus some. Among around 1,100,000 clones listed, roughly 80% were seen once. The sample consisted of memory CD4+ T cells from PBMCs. The subset is: CD45RA-negative fraction. Receptors were obtained from a man between 18 and 35 years old in good health. Some clones in this sample may be carry-over from other donors' samples.

This clone showed up just a few times. The chain joins TRBV2 to TRBJ1-4, with 7 bases identical to TRBD1. J was trimmed by 3 bases and V by 7 bases; bases with no gene match: 2. Germline CDR1 SNHLY, CDR2 FYNNEI. The CDR3 is 13 residues long. CDR3: CASKGAANEKLFF. The DNA of the CDR3 is TGTGCCAGCAAGGGGGCTGCTAATGAAAAACTGTTTTTT.

This chain connects TRBV29-1 to TRBJ2-5, with TRBD1 matching 9 bases. With 3 bases clipped from V and 7 bases from J, the junction kept 9 bases outside the gene matches. The CDR3 covers 14 residues. Germline V gene data show CDR1 as SQVTM and CDR2 as ANQGSEA. CDR3 in amino acids: CSVESWTGEGTQYF. DNA of the CDR3: TGCAGCGTTGAGAGCTGGACAGGGGAAGGGACCCAGTACTTC.

This CDR3 is CASSWDINSYEQYF. In nucleotides, the CDR3 is TGTGCCAGCAGTTGGGATATTAACTCCTACGAGCAGTACTTC. The V call is TRBV6-1, the J call TRBJ2-7, with no clear D. From germline, CDR1 is MNHNS and CDR2 SASEGT. V lost 5 bases, J lost 0 bases, and 11 bases lay in between. CDR3 length equals 14 residues.

The chain employs TRBV7-8 and TRBJ1-5; D not certain. CDR3 length: 14 residues. V was clipped by 3 bases and J by 1 base, with 7 bases between them. The germline V gene encodes CDR1 SGHVS and CDR2 FQNEAQ. The CDR3 nucleotides read TGTGCCAGCAGCTTGCTGACCAGCAATCAGCCCCAGCATTTT. Translation gives CASSLLTSNQPQHF. The variable domain in full, with the rest retrieved from reference TRBV7-8 and TRBJ1-5, is GAGVSQSPRYKVAKRGQDVALRCDPISGHVSLFWYQQALGQGPEFLTYFQNEAQLDKSGLPSDRFFAERPEGSVSTLKIQRTQQEDSAVYLCASSLLTSNQPQHFGDGTRLSIL.

This rearrangement joins TRBV5-4 to TRBJ1-1; tentatively, D is TRBD1 (6 bases). Per germline, CDR1 SGHNT and CDR2 YYREEE (reference sequence). The CDR3 is 14 residues long. V gave up 4 bases and J gave up 4 bases, with 14 bases separating them. The CDR3: CASSDRTDPTEAFF. The CDR3 DNA follows: TGTGCCAGCAGCGACCGGACAGACCCCACTGAAGCTTTCTTT.

In the case of this clone: This clone may be a read error of a much larger clone one base away. The sample contains more than one DNA sequence encoding this CDR3. The chain combines TRBV19 with TRBJ2-3; D perhaps matches TRBD1 (5 bases). CDR3 length: 16 residues. The V gene's germline CDR1 is LNHDA and CDR2 SQIVND (reference sequence). For the CDR3, the DNA is TGTGCCAGTAGTATAAGAGTTGGGTCAGACAGAGATACGCAGTACTTT. Amino acids: CASSIRVGSDRDTQYF.

The V and J genes are TRBV27 and TRBJ2-2; the D gene could be TRBD1 or TRBD2 (6 bases each). The CDR3 has 17 amino acids. Germline CDR1 and CDR2: MNHEY and SMNVEV (reference sequence). Trimming took off 3 bases at V and 1 base at J, with 15 bases between the two ends. For the CDR3, the DNA is TGTGCCAGCAGTTTCCCCGGAGGGGGTCGGAACACCGGGGAGCTGTTTTTT. It specifies CASSFPGGGRNTGELFF.

This chain links TRBV10-1 with TRBJ2-5; a possible D gene is TRBD1 (5 bases). V lost 0 bases to trimming and J lost 7 bases, with 12 bases between them. This CDR3 has 14 amino acids. CDR1 and CDR2 from the germline V gene are WNHNN and SYGVQD (reference sequence). CDR3 protein: CASSESLGTGTQYF. In DNA, the CDR3 is TGCGCCAGCAGTGAGTCATTGGGAACAGGGACCCAGTACTTC.

The chain combines TRBV6-1 with TRBJ2-3; tentatively, D is TRBD2 (6 bases). This CDR3 contains 14 residues. Deletions cut 5 bases from V and 0 bases from J, with 9 bases between. Germline V CDR1 and CDR2: MNHNS, SASEGT. Here the CDR3 reads CASSKSGSTDTQYF. For the CDR3, the DNA is TGTGCCAGCAGTAAAAGCGGGAGCACAGATACGCAGTATTTT.

The chain has TRBV27 and TRBJ2-2; D remains unclear. V gave up 6 bases and J gave up 0 bases, with 8 bases separating them. This CDR3 contains 14 residues. Germline assignment: CDR1 MNHEY and CDR2 SMNVEV (reference sequence). CDR3 sequence: CASSPMANTGELFF. The CDR3 DNA follows: TGTGCCAGCAGCCCTATGGCGAACACCGGGGAGCTGTTTTTT.

This CDR3 is CASSLRDTELYGYTF. CDR3 bases: TGTGCCAGCAGTCTCCGGGACACCGAACTCTATGGCTACACCTTC. V usage is TRBV28 and J usage is TRBJ1-2, with D possibly matching TRBD1 (6 bases). This CDR3 has 15 amino acids. CDR1 is MDHEN, CDR2 SYDVKM, per germline. Trimming left V 5 bases short and J 4 bases short, with 17 bases between.

V gene TRBV29-1 combines with J gene TRBJ2-6; the match to TRBD2 covers 11 bases. The CDR3 totals 16 residues. Losses at the gene ends were 6 bases for V and 1 base for J; bases not matched to a gene: 5. Germline values: CDR1 SQVTM, CDR2 ANQGSEA. The CDR3 nucleotides are TGCAGCGTGTCGACTAGCGGGAATTCTGGGGCCAACGTCCTGACTTTC. Its translation is CSVSTSGNSGANVLTF.

The chain is built from TRBV4-1 and TRBJ1-2, with 7 bases matching TRBD1. The CDR3 consists of 12 residues. Trimming took 4 bases from V and 10 from J; bases not matched to a gene: 6. Germline CDR1 MGHRA, CDR2 YSYEKL. The CDR3 DNA reads as TGCGCCAGCAGCCCCAGGGACAGTTCCTACACCTTC. This codes for CASSPRDSSYTF.

The gene calls are TRBV5-4 and TRBJ2-5; 10 bases align to TRBD2. CDR1 and CDR2 from the germline V gene are SGHNT and YYREEE (reference sequence). V lost 0 bases to trimming and J lost 5 bases; unmatched junction nucleotides: 4. This CDR3 spans 15 amino acids. The chain's CDR3 is CASSLGLAGAETQYF. The CDR3 nucleotides read TGTGCCAGCAGCTTGGGGCTAGCGGGAGCGGAGACCCAGTACTTC. Using reference TRBV5-4 and TRBJ2-5 for the parts outside the CDR3, the full variable domain is ETGVTQSPTHLIKTRGQQVTLRCSSQSGHNTVSWYQQALGQGPQFIFQYYREEENGRGNFPPRFSGLQFPNYSSELNVNALELDDSALYLCASSLGLAGAETQYFGPGTRLLVL.

This chain links TRBV6-5 with TRBJ1-5, with D possibly being TRBD1 (5 bases). There are 15 residues in the CDR3. CDR1 MNHEY and CDR2 SVGAGI come from the germline V gene. V lost 6 bases and J lost 0, with 12 bases in between. CDR3 amino acids: CASRKGRISNQPQHF. The CDR3 DNA is TGTGCCAGCAGAAAGGGACGGATTAGCAATCAGCCCCAGCATTTT.

This clone was counted many times. The chain links TRBV10-2 to TRBJ1-5; D remains ambiguous. The length of the CDR3 is 13 residues. Per germline, CDR1 WSHSY and CDR2 SAAADI. V shed 8 bases and J shed 0 bases, with 8 bases lying between them. The CDR3 DNA reads TGCGCCAGCCGGGCGGGTAGCAATCAGCCCCAGCATTTT. This sequence encodes CASRAGSNQPQHF.

V gene TRBV28 combines with J gene TRBJ1-6; D not resolved. The CDR3 contains 15 residues. The V gene's germline CDR1 is MDHEN and CDR2 SYDVKM. The V end was cut by 5 bases, the J end by 5 bases, with 13 bases between. The CDR3 loop is CASSSAEGNNSPLHF. The CDR3 DNA reads as TGTGCCAGCAGTAGCGCGGAGGGCAATAATTCACCCCTCCACTTT.

The J gene is TRBJ2-1, the V gene TRBV28; 7 bases are a match to TRBD1. The CDR3 spans 15 residues. The ends lost 2 bases at V and 8 bases at J; junction bases unmatched: 9. CDR1 MDHEN and CDR2 SYDVKM come from the germline V gene. CDR3 region: CASSLARDSVHEQFF. The CDR3 nucleotides are TGTGCCAGCAGTTTAGCCCGGGACAGCGTTCATGAGCAGTTCTTC.

This clone was recorded only once. The CDR3 region is CASSGRSGANVLTF. The CDR3 DNA sequence: TGTGCCAGCAGTGGACGCTCTGGGGCCAACGTCCTGACTTTC. This chain links TRBV6-1 with TRBJ2-6; D is unclear. In germline, CDR1 is MNHNS, CDR2 SASEGT. The V and J ends lost 4 bases and 0 bases respectively, with 4 bases between them. CDR3 size: 14 residues.

In DNA form, the CDR3 reads TGTGCCAGCAGCCATCTAGGGGGGTCGGAGACCCAGTACTTC. Protein product: CASSHLGGSETQYF. V is TRBV13 and J is TRBJ2-5; perhaps D is TRBD1 or TRBD2 (6 bases each). CDR3 size: 14 residues. Germline V gives CDR1 PRHDT, CDR2 FYEKMQ (reference sequence). The V end was cut by 5 bases, the J end by 5 bases, with 15 bases between.

In this sample, this clone turned up a few times. The rearrangement uses TRBV4-3 and TRBJ2-3, with D possibly being TRBD2 (6 bases). V lost 4 bases and J lost 3, with 17 bases in between. This CDR3 spans 16 amino acids. Germline assignment: CDR1 LGHNA and CDR2 YSLEER. In nucleotides, the CDR3 is TGCGCCAGCAGCCCCCAACGGGAGCGGGTGACAGATACGCAGTATTTT. Protein: CASSPQRERVTDTQYF.

This chain links TRBV2 with TRBJ2-7; 13 nucleotides match TRBD2. Germline CDR1 SNHLY, CDR2 FYNNEI. V dropped 6 bases and J dropped 6; count of bases not matched to a gene: 5. This CDR3 has 14 residues. The CDR3 sequence is CASSTSGRAGEQYF. The DNA for the CDR3 is TGTGCCAGCAGCACTAGCGGGAGGGCCGGCGAGCAGTACTTC.

The chain combines TRBV18 with TRBJ1-1, with D perhaps TRBD1 (5 bases). CDR3 length: 13 amino acids. Per germline, CDR1 KGHSH and CDR2 LQKENI. Trimming shortened V by 5 bases and J by 4 bases, and 11 bases separated the two germline ends. CDR3 DNA sequence: TGTGCCAGCTCAAATGGGGGTGGCACTGAAGCTTTCTTT. This sequence encodes CASSNGGGTEAFF.

This chain connects TRBV5-8 to TRBJ2-1, with D perhaps matching TRBD1 or TRBD2 (5 bases each). Germline V gene sequence: CDR1 SGHTS, CDR2 YDEGEE. CDR3 size: 15 residues. Trimming took 4 bases from V and 8 from J, leaving 19 bases between them. The CDR3 DNA is TGTGCCAGCAGCCGGATTTGGGGGATTGGCGATGAGCAGTTCTTC. Translation gives CASSRIWGIGDEQFF.

This chain connects TRBV5-1 to TRBJ2-7; TRBD2 might be the D (5 bases). The germline CDR1 and CDR2 sequences are SGHRS and YFSETQ. Trimming took off 0 bases at V and 7 bases at J, with 8 bases between the two ends. The CDR3 sequence is 12 residues long. The CDR3 protein is CASSLGGSEQYF. The CDR3 nucleotides are TGCGCCAGCAGCTTGGGAGGGAGTGAGCAGTACTTC.

This clone was counted only a few times. The V call is TRBV29-1, the J call TRBJ1-2; 9 positions match TRBD1. Germline V gives CDR1 SQVTM, CDR2 ANQGSEA. This CDR3 is built from 13 residues. V lost 3 bases, J lost 7 bases, and 6 bases stayed unmatched. The CDR3 region is CSVEGTGKGGYTF. In DNA form, the CDR3 reads TGCAGCGTTGAGGGGACAGGGAAGGGTGGCTACACCTTC.

J is TRBJ2-3 and V is TRBV28; D is perhaps TRBD1 (5 bases). Germline V gene lookup returns CDR1 MDHEN and CDR2 SYDVKM. Trimming stripped 3 bases from V and 5 bases from J, with 18 bases between. The CDR3 consists of 16 residues. The CDR3 here is CASSFRQGILGDTQYF. CDR3 bases: TGTGCCAGCAGTTTTCGGCAGGGCATTTTAGGAGATACGCAGTATTTT.

This clone was observed a few times. V and J are TRBV7-9 and TRBJ1-5; D is ambiguous. Trimming left V 5 bases short and J 2 bases short, with 10 bases between. CDR3 length: 14 residues. Germline V gene data show CDR1 as SEHNR and CDR2 as FQNEAQ (reference sequence). CDR3 loop: CASSGNIGNQPQHF. DNA for the CDR3: TGTGCCAGCAGCGGTAACATCGGCAATCAGCCCCAGCATTTT.

This clone was counted between two and nine times. The gene calls are TRBV7-9 and TRBJ2-7; D unclear. Germline V gives CDR1 SEHNR, CDR2 FQNEAQ (reference sequence). The CDR3 is 13 amino acids. V was shortened by 4 bases and J by 5 bases, with 12 bases between the two germline ends. The CDR3 loop is CASSWGTKDEQYF. The DNA of the CDR3 is TGTGCCAGCAGCTGGGGAACAAAAGACGAGCAGTACTTC. Full variable domain (rest looked up from reference TRBV7-9 and TRBJ2-7): DTGVSQNPRHKITKRGQNVTFRCDPISEHNRLYWYRQTLGQGPEFLTYFQNEAQLEKSRLLSDRFSAERPKGSFSTLEIQRTEQGDSAMYLCASSWGTKDEQYFGPGTRLTVT.

This clone was counted at least ten times. This chain links TRBV6-6 with TRBJ1-5, with D unclear. The CDR3 is made up of 15 amino acids. Trimming cost V 5 bases and J 0 bases, with 11 bases left between them. The germline V gene encodes CDR1 MNHNY and CDR2 SVGAGI (reference sequence). The CDR3 sequence is CASSAGVDSNQPQHF. The CDR3 coding sequence is TGTGCCAGCAGTGCAGGAGTAGATAGCAATCAGCCCCAGCATTTT.

This chain uses TRBV27 with TRBJ1-2, with D possibly TRBD1 on 6 matching bases. In germline, CDR1 is MNHEY, CDR2 SMNVEV (reference sequence). V lost 6 bases and J lost 7, with 9 bases in between. The CDR3 runs to 11 residues. CDR3 DNA: TGTGCCAGCAGGGGGGCAGGTGGCTACACCTTC. Translated: CASRGAGGYTF.

This sequence joins TRBV18 and TRBJ2-7, with 7 bases identical to TRBD1. This CDR3 comprises 14 residues. CDR1 is KGHSH, CDR2 LQKENI, per germline. With 4 bases clipped from V and 1 base from J, the junction kept 4 bases outside the gene matches. CDR3 amino acids: CASSRQGQSYEQYF. As DNA, the CDR3 is TGTGCCAGCTCACGGCAGGGACAGTCCTACGAGCAGTACTTC.